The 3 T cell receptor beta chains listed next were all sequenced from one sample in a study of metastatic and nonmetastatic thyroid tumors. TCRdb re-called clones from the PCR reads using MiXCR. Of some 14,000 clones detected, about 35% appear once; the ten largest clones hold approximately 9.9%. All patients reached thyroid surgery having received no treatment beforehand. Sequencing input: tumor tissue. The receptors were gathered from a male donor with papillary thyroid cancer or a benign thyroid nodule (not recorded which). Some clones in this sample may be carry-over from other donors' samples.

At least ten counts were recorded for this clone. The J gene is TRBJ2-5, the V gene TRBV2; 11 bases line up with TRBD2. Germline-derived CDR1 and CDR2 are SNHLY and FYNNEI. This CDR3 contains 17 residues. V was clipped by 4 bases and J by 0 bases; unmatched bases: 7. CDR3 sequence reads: CASSVSLAGGYQETQYF. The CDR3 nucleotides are TGTGCCAGCAGTGTAAGCCTAGCGGGGGGATACCAAGAGACCCAGTACTTC.

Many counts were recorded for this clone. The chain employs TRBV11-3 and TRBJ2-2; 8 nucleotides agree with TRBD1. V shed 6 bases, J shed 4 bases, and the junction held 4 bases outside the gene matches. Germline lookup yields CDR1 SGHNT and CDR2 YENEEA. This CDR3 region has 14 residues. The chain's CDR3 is CASRAGGGTGELFF. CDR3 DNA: TGTGCCAGCAGGGCAGGGGGCGGCACCGGGGAGCTGTTTTTT.

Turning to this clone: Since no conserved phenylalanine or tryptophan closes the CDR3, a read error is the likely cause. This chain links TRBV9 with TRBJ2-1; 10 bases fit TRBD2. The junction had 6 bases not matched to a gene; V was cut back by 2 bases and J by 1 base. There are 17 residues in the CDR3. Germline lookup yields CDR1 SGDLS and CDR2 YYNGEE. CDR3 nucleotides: TGTGCCAGCAGCGTTTCCCAACTAGCGGGATCCTACAATGAGCAGTTCTAC. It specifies CASSVSQLAGSYNEQFY.